These 15 T cell receptor beta chains came from one sample sequenced in a study of T cells after yellow fever vaccination. One entry per CDR3 protein, called by TCRdb with MiXCR from the 5' RACE reads. This repertoire shows 300,000 to 400,000 distinct CDR3 sequences, about 4% found once; its top ten account for roughly 26%. The source was PBMCs, collected 5 days after the yellow fever booster vaccination. The receptor set was obtained from a man younger than 35 who received the YFV17D yellow fever vaccine.

The chain combines TRBV19 with TRBJ1-1; possibly TRBD1 for D (6 bases). V lost 3 bases, J lost 4 bases, and 12 bases lay in between. The CDR3 loop spans 14 amino acids. Germline assignment: CDR1 LNHDA and CDR2 SQIVND (reference sequence). The CDR3 DNA sequence: TGTGCCAGTAGTATTAGACAGGTGGGCACTGAAGCTTTCTTT. This sequence encodes CASSIRQVGTEAFF.

This clonotype has a handful of counts. V is TRBV5-1 and J is TRBJ1-4; TRBD1 aligns across 10 bases. V lost 0 bases and J lost 3; bases outside the gene matches: 5. This CDR3 contains 17 residues. The germline CDR1 and CDR2 sequences are SGHRS and YFSETQ. The CDR3 spells CASSLVGTGAANEKLFF. DNA for the CDR3: TGCGCCAGCAGCTTGGTGGGGACAGGGGCGGCTAATGAAAAACTGTTTTTT.

This clonotype was observed many times. The chain has TRBV12-3 or TRBV12-4 and TRBJ2-1; D unresolved. Trimming removed 4 bases at V and 5 bases at J, with 9 bases between. The CDR3 is 13 amino acids. The CDR3 here is CASSWQTNNEQFF. The CDR3, as DNA: TGTGCCAGCAGTTGGCAGACAAACAATGAGCAGTTCTTC.

In this sample, this clonotype turned up a few times. The V and J genes are TRBV6-5 and TRBJ2-7, with TRBD1 identical over 8 bases. V was pared by 8 bases and J by 3 bases, with 3 bases of the junction left unmatched. The CDR3 is made up of 12 amino acids. The germline V gene has CDR1 MNHEY and CDR2 SVGAGI. CDR3 in amino acids: CASRDRLYEQYF. The CDR3 nucleotides are TGTGCCAGCCGGGACAGGCTCTACGAGCAGTACTTC.

The chain's CDR3 is CASSYSTFSNTGELFF. The DNA of the CDR3 is TGTGCCAGCAGTTACTCGACATTCTCGAACACCGGGGAGCTGTTTTTT. V usage is TRBV6-5 and J usage is TRBJ2-2; the D is unclear. Germline V lookup: CDR1 MNHEY, CDR2 SVGAGI. This CDR3 is 16 amino acids long. V was pared by 0 bases and J by 0 bases, with 8 bases between.

CDR3 sequence: CASSVSGEDEQFF. The CDR3 nucleotides are TGTGCCAGCAGCGTCTCTGGAGAGGATGAGCAGTTCTTC. This rearrangement joins TRBV9 to TRBJ2-1; D is uncertain. The CDR3 runs 13 residues. With 2 bases removed from V and 8 bases from J, the gap between germline ends came to 11 bases. Germline V gene lookup returns CDR1 SGDLS and CDR2 YYNGEE.

This clonotype was observed a few times. The CDR3 sequence: CASSLGGAVETQYF. The CDR3 DNA reads as TGCGCCAGCAGCTTAGGGGGGGCCGTAGAGACCCAGTACTTC. The rearrangement links TRBV5-1 to TRBJ2-5; TRBD2 is a possible D gene (7 bases). Between the trimmed V and J ends, which lost 2 bases and 4 bases, there was a span of 12 bases. The CDR3 totals 14 residues. CDR1 is SGHRS and CDR2 is YFSETQ in the germline V gene.

This clonotype showed up many times. This chain connects TRBV6-4 to TRBJ2-3; 11 nucleotides agree with TRBD2. Unmatched junction bases numbered 4, after V lost 4 bases and J lost 4 bases. CDR1 is MRHNA, CDR2 SNTAGT, per germline. This CDR3 has 15 amino acids. CDR3 bases: TGTGCCAGCAGTGGTAGCGGGGGGGCCCCAGATACGCAGTATTTT. It translates to CASSGSGGAPDTQYF.

The sample holds a few counts of this clonotype. The V and J genes are TRBV19 and TRBJ1-3; D is ambiguous. Per the germline V gene, CDR1 is LNHDA and CDR2 is SQIVND (reference sequence). V gave up 8 bases and J gave up 0 bases, with 5 bases separating them. The CDR3 loop spans 12 amino acids. The CDR3 protein is CASLGSGNTIYF. CDR3 sequence (DNA): TGTGCCAGTCTCGGCTCTGGAAACACCATATATTTT.

The sample holds many counts of this clonotype. The rearrangement uses TRBV6-1 and TRBJ2-7, with 11 bases lining up with TRBD1. J gave up 7 bases and V 6 bases, and 5 bases lay outside the gene matches. The germline gives CDR1 MNHNS, CDR2 SASEGT. The CDR3 has 13 amino acids. CDR3 amino acids: CASSWDRGYEQYV. Here the CDR3 DNA reads TGTGCCAGCAGCTGGGACAGGGGGTATGAGCAGTACGTC.

The chain recombines TRBV12-3 or TRBV12-4 with TRBJ1-1; a weak D match, TRBD1 (5 bases). Deletions cut 2 bases from V and 2 bases from J, with 12 bases between. The CDR3 spans 15 residues. The DNA for the CDR3 is TGTGCCAGCAGTTTATACTGGGGGAGTAACACTGAAGCTTTCTTT. It yields the protein CASSLYWGSNTEAFF.

The chain uses TRBV5-6 and TRBJ2-7; D is uncertain. Germline CDR1 is SGHDT and CDR2 is YYEEEE. The CDR3 totals 14 residues. V was clipped by 4 bases and J by 3 bases, with 14 bases between them. CDR3: CASSPAGRHYEQYV. For the CDR3, the DNA is TGTGCCAGCAGCCCGGCCGGGCGCCACTACGAGCAGTACGTC.

The chain combines TRBV6-5 with TRBJ2-5; perhaps TRBD1 as D (5 bases). V dropped 0 bases and J dropped 0 bases, with 8 bases sitting between them. The CDR3 is made up of 15 amino acids. The germline gives CDR1 MNHEY, CDR2 SVGAGI. CDR3 residues: CASSYSSGNQETQYF. The CDR3 region has the DNA TGTGCCAGCAGTTACTCTTCAGGGAACCAAGAGACCCAGTACTTC.

Many counts were recorded for this clonotype. This rearrangement joins TRBV28 to TRBJ2-3, with D hard to call. V was cut by 11 bases and J by 0 bases, with 12 bases left in between. The CDR3 runs to 13 residues. Germline values: CDR1 MDHEN, CDR2 SYDVKM. The CDR3 DNA is TGTGCCCGCCTCCCTCGGAGCACAGATACGCAGTATTTT. It encodes CARLPRSTDTQYF.

The rearrangement links TRBV6-5 to TRBJ2-6, with a weak D call TRBD2 (5 bases). The CDR3 length is 16 residues. V was trimmed by 6 bases and J by 2 bases, leaving 14 bases between them. Looked up from germline, CDR1 is MNHEY and CDR2 is SVGAGI. The CDR3 region is CASSPSPSTGANVLTF. In DNA, the CDR3 is TGTGCCAGCAGCCCTTCCCCTAGCACTGGGGCCAACGTCCTGACTTTC.